This T cell receptor beta chain was retrieved from a study of T cells in Graves' hyperthyroidism and ophthalmopathy. The germline CDR1 and CDR2 sequences are LGHDT and YNNKEL (reference sequence). This CDR3 has 16 amino acids. TCR beta CDR3 sequences were amplified from RNA transcripts. Primed by the HTBI set, a first-round RT-PCR was run on the TCR CDR3. TCRdb called the multiplex PCR reads again in MiXCR, with one record for every CDR3 protein. The top ten clones hold around 7.7% of a sample with 550,000 to 800,000 distinct CDR3 sequences, about a sixth of them seen once. This clonotype was counted between two and nine times. A read error may produce the germline difference seen at one junction end.

The V gene is TRBV3-1, the J gene TRBJ1-2, with TRBD1 matching 10 bases. The TCR comes from a young man with Graves' hyperthyroidism. The sample taken for sequencing was blood. The CDR3 bases are TGTGCCGGCAGCCAAGTGACAGGGGGCCTTCCCTATGGCTACACCTTC. Its protein product is CAGSQVTGGLPYGYTF.